The 30 T cell receptor beta chains listed next were all sequenced from one sample in a study of cytomegalovirus exposure and HLA in healthy donors. The study ran its PCR with 60 Vbeta and 13 Jbeta primers. Generated by immunoSEQ multiplex PCR, the TCRdb table keeps only in-frame clones and is missing some. The sample shows over 100,000 clones, roughly 79% of them seen only once. Sequenced material: PBMCs. The receptors shown here come from a woman in her forties or fifties in good health and CMV-seropositive.

V gene TRBV5-6 combines with J gene TRBJ2-7, with 9 bases that match TRBD1. The CDR3 sequence is 15 residues long. V gave up 3 bases and J gave up 5 bases; unmatched junction bases: 9. From germline, CDR1 is SGHDT and CDR2 YYEEEE. This CDR3 reads CASSSGTGMYDEQYF. Written as DNA, the CDR3 is TGTGCCAGCAGCTCCGGGACAGGGATGTACGACGAGCAGTACTTC.

The chain is built from TRBV6-5 and TRBJ1-1; 8 nucleotides match TRBD1. Germline V gene data show CDR1 as MNHEY and CDR2 as SVGAGI. There are 15 residues in the CDR3. The V segment lost 6 bases and the J segment 1 base; nucleotides outside the gene matches: 7. CDR3 sequence reads: CASSYRTGKNTEAFF. The CDR3 nucleotides read TGTGCCAGCAGCTACCGGACAGGGAAGAACACTGAAGCTTTCTTT.

The chain has TRBV6-1 and TRBJ2-5, with TRBD2 matching over 7 bases. Unmatched junction bases numbered 6, after V lost 8 bases and J lost 6 bases. CDR3 size: 12 residues. Germline assignment: CDR1 MNHNS and CDR2 SASEGT. The CDR3 region is CASSREVKTQYF. The DNA for the CDR3 is TGTGCCAGCTCCCGGGAGGTTAAGACCCAGTACTTC.

This chain links TRBV19 with TRBJ1-4; weak D call: TRBD1 (5 bases). Between the trimmed V and J ends, which lost 3 bases and 0 bases, there was a span of 11 bases. The V gene's germline CDR1 is LNHDA and CDR2 SQIVND (reference sequence). The CDR3 totals 16 residues. The CDR3 DNA reads TGTGCCAGTAGTATGGGGCGTGGGGCAACTAATGAAAAACTGTTTTTT. Amino acids: CASSMGRGATNEKLFF.

The gene calls are TRBV4-3 and TRBJ1-2; a weak D match, TRBD1 (5 bases). V was cut by 0 bases and J by 6 bases, with 11 bases left in between. This CDR3 has 14 residues. The germline V gene has CDR1 LGHNA and CDR2 YSLEER. CDR3 loop: CASSQDPRDDGYTF. CDR3 sequence (DNA): TGCGCCAGCAGCCAAGATCCCAGGGATGATGGCTACACCTTC.

The CDR3 here is CASTLGGRSEQYF. The CDR3 nucleotides read TGTGCCAGCACCCTAGGAGGGAGGAGCGAGCAGTACTTC. The rearrangement joins TRBV6-5 to TRBJ2-7, with D perhaps TRBD2 (6 bases). V was cut by 7 bases and J by 6 bases, with 16 bases left in between. This CDR3 contains 13 residues. Germline assignment: CDR1 MNHEY and CDR2 SVGAGI.

This clone was seen more than once but under ten times. The junction and the germline gene differ at one end; a read error may be behind it. This rearrangement joins TRBV7-9 to TRBJ1-2; 8 bases fit TRBD1. This CDR3 region has 17 residues. Per germline, CDR1 SEHNR and CDR2 FQNEAQ (reference sequence). The CDR3 protein is CSSSTSRTGLPNYGYTF. The CDR3 region has the DNA TGTTCCAGCAGCACTTCTAGGACAGGGCTCCCCAACTATGGCTACACCTTC.

DNA for the CDR3: TGTGCCAGTAGTACCTCCACAGGGAACTATGGCTACACCTTC. Its translation is CASSTSTGNYGYTF. The V and J genes are TRBV19 and TRBJ1-2, with D perhaps TRBD1 (6 bases). CDR1 and CDR2 (germline): LNHDA, SQIVND (reference sequence). The CDR3 length is 14 residues. V was shortened by 4 bases and J by 2 bases, with 11 bases between the two germline ends.

CDR3 in DNA: TGCGCCAGCAGCCAAGATCTTTCGGTGAACACTGAAGCTTTCTTT. Translated: CASSQDLSVNTEAFF. The chain uses TRBV4-1 and TRBJ1-1, with D uncertain. The CDR3 extends over 15 amino acids. V was trimmed by 0 bases and J by 0 bases, leaving 8 bases between them. Germline V gene lookup returns CDR1 MGHRA and CDR2 YSYEKL.

This chain uses TRBV9 with TRBJ1-3; D is perhaps TRBD1 (6 bases). Per the germline V gene, CDR1 is SGDLS and CDR2 is YYNGEE. V lost 3 bases and J lost 4, with 17 bases in between. The CDR3 sequence is 16 residues long. CDR3 sequence (DNA): TGTGCCAGCAGCGCCCAGACAGGCCTGGAAGGAAACACCATATATTTT. Encoded protein: CASSAQTGLEGNTIYF.

This chain connects TRBV5-4 to TRBJ1-5; D ambiguous. Germline V gene data show CDR1 as SGHNT and CDR2 as YYREEE (reference sequence). CDR3 length: 15 amino acids. V was cut by 4 bases and J by 0 bases, with 11 bases left in between. The CDR3 DNA reads as TGTGCCAGCAGCCTTGGCGGCGATAGCAATCAGCCCCAGCATTTT. This gives the protein CASSLGGDSNQPQHF.

The CDR3 coding sequence is TGTGCCAGTAGCCGCCGGAGGGTGCGGAGAGGGGAAGAGACCCAGTACTTC. This codes for CASSRRRVRRGEETQYF. The chain has TRBV19 and TRBJ2-5; TRBD2 is a possible D gene (6 bases). The V and J ends lost 6 bases and 3 bases respectively, with 23 bases between them. The CDR3 consists of 17 residues. The germline V gene has CDR1 LNHDA and CDR2 SQIVND (reference sequence).

A remark on this clone: The CDR3 ends on some other residue instead of the conserved phenylalanine or tryptophan, so this is likely a read error. The DNA is left out, because the CDR3 cannot be placed on it with certainty; the CDR3 is given as TCRdb lists it. The chain couples TRBV7-9 to TRBJ1-2; the tabulated D call, TRBD1, remains unverified against the DNA. Germline V gives CDR1 SEHNR, CDR2 FQNEAQ (reference sequence). The CDR3 numbers 11 amino acids, ends counted. This CDR3 is CASSLGGPFLD.

The J gene is TRBJ2-7, the V gene TRBV5-6; tentative D call: TRBD2 (7 bases). The CDR3 spans 15 residues. Deletions cut 10 bases from V and 7 bases from J, with 27 bases between. The germline V gene encodes CDR1 SGHDT and CDR2 YYEEEE. The CDR3 nucleotides read TGTGCCTCGATGAGGAGGGGGGGCCGCTCTTGTGAGCAGTACTTC. Translated, it gives CASMRRGGRSCEQYF.

The chain links TRBV5-6 to TRBJ2-2; possibly TRBD1 for D (6 bases). The V gene's germline CDR1 is SGHDT and CDR2 YYEEEE. With 3 bases removed from V and 5 bases from J, the gap between germline ends came to 8 bases. The CDR3 extends over 13 amino acids. The chain's CDR3 is CASSWDKTGELFF. The CDR3 DNA reads TGTGCCAGCAGCTGGGACAAAACCGGGGAGCTGTTTTTT.

The chain links TRBV7-2 to TRBJ1-2; 8 bases map to TRBD1. The CDR3 has 16 amino acids. Germline CDR1 reads SGHTA; CDR2 reads FQGNSA. Losses at the gene ends were 1 base for V and 1 base for J; bases not matched to a gene: 5. Here the CDR3 reads CASSLEAGGSNYGYTF. The DNA for the CDR3 is TGTGCCAGCAGCTTAGAGGCAGGGGGCAGTAACTATGGCTACACCTTC.

This clone has just a few counts. The chain carries TRBV9 and TRBJ2-1, with TRBD1 as a possible D gene (6 bases). The CDR3 covers 19 residues. The V and J ends lost 4 bases and 0 bases respectively, with 23 bases between them. From germline, CDR1 is SGDLS and CDR2 YYNGEE. Here the CDR3 reads CASSPKIGGGPSSYNEQFF. In nucleotides, the CDR3 is TGTGCCAGCAGCCCAAAGATTGGGGGCGGGCCCAGCTCCTACAATGAGCAGTTCTTC. Full variable domain (missing parts from reference TRBV9 and TRBJ2-1): DSGVTQTPKHLITATGQRVTLRCSPRSGDLSVYWYQQSLDQGLQFLIQYYNGEERAKGNILERFSAQQFPDLHSELNLSSLELGDSALYFCASSPKIGGGPSSYNEQFFGPGTRLTVL.

The rearrangement joins TRBV5-1 to TRBJ2-7; weak D call: TRBD2 (5 bases). The length of the CDR3 is 15 residues. The germline gives CDR1 SGHRS, CDR2 YFSETQ. The ends were cut back, 4 bases at V and 7 bases at J, with 21 bases in the middle. CDR3 sequence reads: CASSVNSQTPGEQYF. CDR3 bases: TGCGCCAGCAGCGTAAATAGCCAAACCCCGGGGGAGCAGTACTTC.

The genes are TRBV7-3 and TRBJ2-1; 11 bases are a match to TRBD2. The V gene's germline CDR1 is SGHTA and CDR2 FQGTGA. The CDR3 sequence is 17 residues long. With 4 bases clipped from V and 5 bases from J, the junction kept 10 bases outside the gene matches. The CDR3 protein is CASSSHSGRATHNEQFF. The CDR3 nucleotides are TGTGCCAGCAGCTCCCATAGCGGGAGGGCCACCCACAATGAGCAGTTCTTC. Supplemented by reference TRBV7-3 and TRBJ2-1, the full variable domain reads GAGVSQTPSNKVTEKGKYVELRCDPISGHTALYWYRQSLGQGPEFLIYFQGTGAADDSGLPNDRFFAVRPEGSVSTLKIQRTERGDSAVYLCASSSHSGRATHNEQFFGPGTRLTVL.

Written as DNA, the CDR3 is TGCGCCAGCTCCATTTTCGGGTACGAGGACAATGAGCAGTTCTTC. Amino acid sequence: CASSIFGYEDNEQFF. This chain links TRBV5-1 with TRBJ2-1; D remains ambiguous. Trimming stripped 7 bases from V and 5 bases from J, with 19 bases between. The CDR3 is 15 residues long. CDR1 is SGHRS and CDR2 is YFSETQ in the germline V gene.

The rearrangement joins TRBV7-2 to TRBJ1-2; TRBD1 aligns across 9 bases. The trim removed 5 bases at V and 4 bases at J, leaving 5 bases unmatched. CDR3 size: 14 residues. The germline CDR1 and CDR2 sequences are SGHTA and FQGNSA. The CDR3 DNA sequence: TGTGCCAGCAGCCCGACAGGGGGGCCCTATGGCTACACCTTC. This gives the protein CASSPTGGPYGYTF. Filled out from reference TRBV7-2 and TRBJ1-2, the complete variable domain reads GAGVSQSPSNKVTEKGKDVELRCDPISGHTALYWYRQSLGQGLEFLIYFQGNSAPDKSGLPSDRFSAERTGGSVSTLTIQRTQQEDSAVYLCASSPTGGPYGYTFGSGTRLTVV.

The rearrangement uses TRBV5-1 and TRBJ1-2; 7 bases line up with TRBD1. This CDR3 region has 13 residues. Per the germline V gene, CDR1 is SGHRS and CDR2 is YFSETQ. Unmatched junction bases numbered 3, after V lost 3 bases and J lost 4 bases. The CDR3 loop reads CASSYDRAYGYTF. In nucleotides, the CDR3 is TGCGCCAGCAGCTATGACAGGGCCTATGGCTACACCTTC.

This clone was detected a few times. Other DNA sequences from this sample encode an identical CDR3 as well. The gene calls are TRBV9 and TRBJ2-1; 7 bases are shared with TRBD1. Losses at the gene ends were 3 bases for V and 2 bases for J; bases not matched to a gene: 5. The CDR3 extends over 15 amino acids. The germline V gene encodes CDR1 SGDLS and CDR2 YYNGEE. The chain's CDR3 is CASSARDRPYNEQFF. CDR3 DNA: TGTGCCAGCAGCGCCCGGGACAGACCCTACAATGAGCAGTTCTTC. Full variable domain (remainder filled in from reference TRBV9 and TRBJ2-1): DSGVTQTPKHLITATGQRVTLRCSPRSGDLSVYWYQQSLDQGLQFLIQYYNGEERAKGNILERFSAQQFPDLHSELNLSSLELGDSALYFCASSARDRPYNEQFFGPGTRLTVL.

The genes are TRBV7-9 and TRBJ2-1; tentative D call: TRBD2 (5 bases). The CDR3 is made up of 16 amino acids. In germline, CDR1 is SEHNR, CDR2 FQNEAQ (reference sequence). Trimming took 5 bases from V and 3 from J, leaving 17 bases between them. CDR3 loop: CASSLPSRVIYNEQFF. CDR3 bases: TGTGCCAGCAGCCTTCCCTCGCGGGTGATCTACAATGAGCAGTTCTTC.

The chain couples TRBV5-1 to TRBJ2-3, with TRBD2 matching over 10 bases. The V gene end was trimmed by 4 bases and the J gene end by 1 base; junction bases not matched to a gene: 15. Germline V CDR1 and CDR2: SGHRS, YFSETQ. The CDR3 has 19 residues. The CDR3 sequence: CASSGLAGVPTGGTDTQYF. CDR3 DNA sequence: TGCGCCAGCAGCGGGCTAGCGGGGGTGCCCACGGGGGGCACAGATACGCAGTATTTT. Filled out from reference TRBV5-1 and TRBJ2-3, the complete variable domain reads KAGVTQTPRYLIKTRGQQVTLSCSPISGHRSVSWYQQTPGQGLQFLFEYFSETQRNKGNFPGRFSGRQFSNSRSEMNVSTLELGDSALYLCASSGLAGVPTGGTDTQYFGPGTRLTVL.

The V gene is TRBV2, the J gene TRBJ2-7, with 9 bases identical to TRBD1. Germline V gene data show CDR1 as SNHLY and CDR2 as FYNNEI. The CDR3 loop spans 14 amino acids. The V segment lost 5 bases and the J segment 1 base; nucleotides outside the gene matches: 3. The CDR3 reads CASSPGQGSYEQYF. DNA for the CDR3: TGTGCCAGCAGTCCGGGACAGGGTTCCTACGAGCAGTACTTC.

The chain is built from TRBV5-3 and TRBJ2-7; 7 nucleotides agree with TRBD1. TRBV5-3 is placed among ORFs of uncertain function. V lost 0 bases and J lost 2; bases outside the gene matches: 8. This CDR3 comprises 16 residues. CDR3 nucleotide sequence: TGTGCCAGAAGCTTGGTCCGGGACAGCCTAGCCTACGAGCAGTACTTC. It is translated as CARSLVRDSLAYEQYF.

With regard to this clone: At one end, the junction sequence differs from germline, possibly due to a read error. The CDR3 sequence: CSSSLASREAFF. The CDR3 coding sequence is TGTTCCAGCAGCTTAGCGTCGCGCGAAGCTTTCTTT. The rearrangement links TRBV7-9 to TRBJ1-1; D unclear. Germline V lookup: CDR1 SEHNR, CDR2 FQNEAQ (reference sequence). The CDR3 is made up of 12 amino acids. Full variable domain (remainder filled in from reference TRBV7-9 and TRBJ1-1): DTGVSQNPRHKITKRGQNVTFRCDPISEHNRLYWYRQTLGQGPEFLTYFQNEAQLEKSRLLSDRFSAERPKGSFSTLEIQRTEQGDSAMYLCSSSLASREAFFGQGTRLTVV.

CDR3 in DNA: TGTGCCAGCAGCTATGGGGGGGCCACCTACGAGCAGTACTTC. Translating gives CASSYGGATYEQYF. The chain combines TRBV11-2 with TRBJ2-7; perhaps TRBD2 as D (7 bases). The CDR3 is made up of 14 amino acids. With 4 bases removed from V and 2 bases from J, the gap between germline ends came to 12 bases. Germline assignment: CDR1 SGHAT and CDR2 FQNNGV.

The chain uses TRBV11-1 and TRBJ2-1, with no clear D. V shed 2 bases and J shed 0 bases, with 8 bases lying between them. The CDR3 is made up of 15 amino acids. CDR1 and CDR2 (germline): SGHAT, FQDESV (reference sequence). CDR3: CASSLSMSSYNEQFF. DNA of the CDR3: TGTGCCAGCAGCTTAAGCATGAGCTCCTACAATGAGCAGTTCTTC.